A single sample is the source of the 25 T cell receptor beta chains below, sequenced in a study of T cells after yellow fever vaccination. TCRdb recomputed calls from the 5' RACE reads with MiXCR, one row per CDR3 protein. The sample includes about 240,000 distinct CDR3 sequences, less than 9% seen only once; the top ten take approximately 0.85%. The source material was CD4+ T cells sorted from PBMCs, sampled 15 days after the yellow fever booster vaccination. The receptors shown here come from a man aged 30-40 years who received the YFV17D yellow fever vaccine.

This clonotype appeared many times. The chain employs TRBV5-6 and TRBJ2-1; tentatively, D is TRBD2 (6 bases). Germline-derived CDR1 and CDR2 are SGHDT and YYEEEE. This CDR3 has 15 residues. Trimming pared 1 base from V and 4 bases from J, leaving 12 bases between. CDR3 DNA: TGTGCCAGCAGCTTGTACGCGGGAACGTACAATGAGCAGTTCTTC. It translates to CASSLYAGTYNEQFF.

The chain has TRBV29-1 and TRBJ2-1, with D unclear. The CDR3 runs 11 residues. V dropped 1 base and J dropped 9 bases, with 7 bases sitting between them. Germline loops: CDR1 SQVTM, CDR2 ANQGSEA. CDR3 DNA: TGCAGCGTTGAAGTGCGGAGTGAGCAGTTCTTC. Translated, it gives CSVEVRSEQFF.

This clonotype was detected many times. The chain uses TRBV7-2 and TRBJ2-1; 9 bases match TRBD2. The germline gives CDR1 SGHTA, CDR2 FQGNSA. Trimming removed 2 bases from V and 5 bases from J; junction bases left unmatched: 7. The CDR3 runs to 16 residues. CDR3 in amino acids: CASSLYASGVNNEQFF. The CDR3 coding sequence is TGTGCCAGCAGCTTATACGCTAGCGGGGTAAACAATGAGCAGTTCTTC.

The chain is built from TRBV7-9 and TRBJ2-3; 10 nucleotides line up with TRBD2. The CDR3 totals 16 residues. After removal of 5 bases from V and 4 bases from J, the junction contained 9 bases not matched to a gene. The V gene's germline CDR1 is SEHNR and CDR2 FQNEAQ (reference sequence). CDR3 in amino acids: CASSPQAAGGPDTQYF. CDR3 coding DNA: TGTGCCAGCAGCCCCCAGGCAGCGGGAGGGCCAGATACGCAGTATTTT.

V is TRBV7-9 and J is TRBJ1-4, with D possibly TRBD1 on 6 matching bases. V shed 3 bases and J shed 6 bases, with 11 bases lying between them. The CDR3 sequence is 14 residues long. Germline V lookup: CDR1 SEHNR, CDR2 FQNEAQ (reference sequence). The CDR3 loop reads CASSFPGEDEKLFF. The CDR3, as DNA: TGTGCCAGCAGCTTTCCAGGGGAGGATGAAAAACTGTTTTTT.

The V and J genes are TRBV7-9 and TRBJ1-1, with D tentatively TRBD1 (5 bases). CDR1 and CDR2 from the germline V gene are SEHNR and FQNEAQ (reference sequence). V was pared by 4 bases and J by 1 base, with 10 bases between. The CDR3 runs to 14 residues. The CDR3 loop is CASSSRDPNTEAFF. The DNA of the CDR3 is TGTGCCAGCAGCTCCAGGGACCCGAACACTGAAGCTTTCTTT.

This clonotype was recorded many times. The genes are TRBV7-9 and TRBJ2-4, with D perhaps given as TRBD1 or TRBD2 (6 bases each). This CDR3 has 15 amino acids. The V gene's germline CDR1 is SEHNR and CDR2 FQNEAQ (reference sequence). Trimming shortened V by 4 bases and J by 8 bases, and 18 bases separated the two germline ends. The CDR3 DNA follows: TGTGCCAGCAGCTCCGGGGGCGTCCATCGGGACATTCAGTACTTC. It codes for CASSSGGVHRDIQYF.

This clonotype was counted ten times or more. The chain couples TRBV5-1 to TRBJ2-4, with D possibly matching TRBD1 (5 bases). Germline CDR1 reads SGHRS; CDR2 reads YFSETQ. The CDR3 covers 15 residues. Trimming stripped 0 bases from V and 0 bases from J, with 7 bases between. Here the CDR3 reads CASSLEGLAKNIQYF. DNA of the CDR3: TGCGCCAGCAGCTTGGAGGGGCTAGCCAAAAACATTCAGTACTTC.

The V and J genes are TRBV28 and TRBJ2-1; D gene uncertain. This CDR3 is built from 14 residues. Germline V gene sequence: CDR1 MDHEN, CDR2 SYDVKM. Trimming took off 3 bases at V and 7 bases at J, with 13 bases between the two ends. CDR3: CASSFQVMGNEQFF. CDR3 coding DNA: TGTGCCAGCAGTTTTCAGGTCATGGGGAATGAGCAGTTCTTC.

The chain links TRBV12-3 or TRBV12-4 to TRBJ2-1; weak D call: TRBD2 (5 bases). The V end was cut by 7 bases, the J end by 2 bases, with 9 bases between. The CDR3 is 13 residues long. CDR3 sequence reads: CASKNSAYNEQFF. DNA for the CDR3: TGTGCCAGCAAAAATAGCGCCTACAATGAGCAGTTCTTC.

This clonotype has a count of ten or more. The chain employs TRBV12-3 or TRBV12-4 and TRBJ2-1; D ambiguous. The V end was cut by 3 bases, the J end by 1 base, with 4 bases between. This CDR3 spans 13 amino acids. As DNA, the CDR3 is TGTGCCAGCAGTTTGACTTCCTACAATGAGCAGTTCTTC. Protein: CASSLTSYNEQFF.

The genes are TRBV7-2 and TRBJ2-4; 7 nucleotides match TRBD2. Germline values: CDR1 SGHTA, CDR2 FQGNSA. J lost 0 bases, V lost 5 bases, and 7 bases had no gene match. The CDR3 spans 16 residues. The CDR3 DNA reads TGTGCCAGCAGCCTCGCGGGGGTGCCAGCCAAAAACATTCAGTACTTC. It specifies CASSLAGVPAKNIQYF.

This clonotype was detected many times. The genes are TRBV5-1 and TRBJ2-7, with D unclear. Between the trimmed V and J ends, which lost 7 bases and 7 bases, there was a span of 21 bases. The germline gives CDR1 SGHRS, CDR2 YFSETQ. This CDR3 is 14 amino acids long. CDR3 protein: CASRTIPGPSEQYF. In nucleotides, the CDR3 is TGCGCCAGCCGGACGATCCCGGGTCCATCTGAGCAGTACTTC.

This clonotype was seen a few times. This chain links TRBV27 with TRBJ2-7; the match to TRBD1 covers 10 bases. V shed 6 bases and J 4 bases; nucleotides not matched to a gene: 6. CDR1 is MNHEY and CDR2 is SMNVEV in the germline V gene (reference sequence). The CDR3 has 14 amino acids. Here the CDR3 DNA reads TGTGCCAGCAGAAACTCGGGACAGGGGTACGAGCAGTACTTC. Amino acids: CASRNSGQGYEQYF.

The sample holds many counts of this clonotype. The rearrangement links TRBV12-3 or TRBV12-4 to TRBJ2-4; 9 bases are shared with TRBD1. Trimming cost V 11 bases and J 4 bases; bases outside gene matches: 9. The CDR3 totals 14 residues. DNA of the CDR3: TGTGCCGCCCAATCAGGACAGGGGAAAAACATTCAGTACTTC. Protein product: CAAQSGQGKNIQYF.

This clonotype was observed a handful of times. This chain links TRBV11-2 with TRBJ1-5; 12 bases are a match to TRBD1. This CDR3 is 16 amino acids long. The V gene end was trimmed by 3 bases and the J gene end by 5 bases; junction bases not matched to a gene: 5. In germline, CDR1 is SGHAT, CDR2 FQNNGV. The CDR3 is CASSFGTGGRYQPQHF. The CDR3 DNA is TGTGCCAGCAGCTTCGGGACAGGGGGCCGGTATCAGCCCCAGCATTTT.

The table lists this clonotype with many counts. V gene TRBV5-1 combines with J gene TRBJ1-2; unclear D gene. The CDR3 runs 13 residues. CDR1 SGHRS and CDR2 YFSETQ come from the germline V gene. The ends were cut back, 3 bases at V and 2 bases at J, with 8 bases in the middle. The CDR3 reads CASSSDGNYGYTF. CDR3 in DNA: TGCGCCAGCAGCTCGGACGGAAACTATGGCTACACCTTC.

The chain has TRBV3-1 and TRBJ2-5; D not certain. Germline loops: CDR1 LGHDT, CDR2 YNNKEL (reference sequence). CDR3 length equals 13 residues. V lost 0 bases, J lost 9 bases, and 11 bases lay in between. CDR3 nucleotide sequence: TGTGCCAGCAGCCAAGATCGGCGAGGACCCCAGTACTTC. Translating it yields CASSQDRRGPQYF.

In its sample, this clonotype was seen many times. The chain recombines TRBV7-2 with TRBJ2-7, with D unclear. The CDR3 runs 13 residues. The V end lost 1 base, the J end lost 2 bases, and 6 bases lay between the germline ends. Germline CDR1 is SGHTA and CDR2 is FQGNSA. CDR3 nucleotide sequence: TGTGCCAGCAGCTTAGTTGATACCTACGAGCAGTACTTC. It specifies CASSLVDTYEQYF.

This clonotype came up a few times. The V and J genes are TRBV5-1 and TRBJ2-3, with D perhaps TRBD2 (6 bases). This CDR3 contains 15 residues. V shed 0 bases and J shed 4 bases, with 12 bases lying between them. Per germline, CDR1 SGHRS and CDR2 YFSETQ. The CDR3 bases are TGCGCCAGCAGCTTGGTTGTCGGGAGCGCAGATACGCAGTATTTT. Amino acid sequence: CASSLVVGSADTQYF.

The chain couples TRBV19 to TRBJ2-1, with D maybe TRBD1 (5 bases). The CDR3 is made up of 12 amino acids. Germline V lookup: CDR1 LNHDA, CDR2 SQIVND (reference sequence). V lost 4 bases and J 7 bases, leaving 8 bases between the germline ends. The CDR3 region has the DNA TGTGCCAGTAGTAAACGACAGAATGAGCAGTTCTTC. It is translated as CASSKRQNEQFF. The whole variable domain, remainder taken from reference TRBV19 and TRBJ2-1, is DGGITQSPKYLFRKEGQNVTLSCEQNLNHDAMYWYRQDPGQGLRLIYYSQIVNDFQKGDIAEGYSVSREKKESFPLTVTSAQKNPTAFYLCASSKRQNEQFFGPGTRLTVL.

A few counts support this clonotype. The chain employs TRBV7-2 and TRBJ1-4; no clear D. The V gene's germline CDR1 is SGHTA and CDR2 FQGNSA. The CDR3 covers 15 residues. The V gene lost 3 bases and the J gene lost 7 bases, with 15 bases spanning the gap. The CDR3 sequence: CASSFWGAEVEKLFF. As DNA, the CDR3 is TGTGCCAGCAGCTTTTGGGGAGCGGAGGTTGAAAAACTGTTTTTT.

The CDR3 nucleotides read TGCAGCGTCAATGTAGCGGGAGGAGGCTCCTACGAGCAGTACTTC. Translating it yields CSVNVAGGGSYEQYF. The chain is built from TRBV29-1 and TRBJ2-7; TRBD2 agrees at 10 bases. The CDR3 runs 15 residues. Per germline, CDR1 SQVTM and CDR2 ANQGSEA. J was trimmed by 0 bases and V by 6 bases; bases with no gene match: 8.

The table lists this clonotype with many counts. This chain connects TRBV21-1 to TRBJ2-7; the DNA was not compared with TRBD2, the D call given in the table. TRBV21-1 has pseudogene status. CDR3 length: 13 residues. Here the CDR3 reads CASSPSGSYEQYF. CDR3 in DNA: TGTGCCAGCAGCCCTAGCGGGAGTTACGAGCAGTACTTC.

This clonotype was counted only a few times. V usage is TRBV7-9 and J usage is TRBJ2-5; 13 positions match TRBD2. Germline trimming cut 4 bases from V and 4 bases from J; bases unmatched to any gene: 9. CDR1 is SEHNR, CDR2 FQNEAQ, per germline (reference sequence). This CDR3 is built from 17 residues. The CDR3 reads CASSYPPGTSGTETQYF. The DNA for the CDR3 is TGTGCCAGCAGCTACCCCCCGGGGACTAGCGGGACAGAGACCCAGTACTTC. The full variable domain, completed using reference TRBV7-9 and TRBJ2-5, is DTGVSQNPRHKITKRGQNVTFRCDPISEHNRLYWYRQTLGQGPEFLTYFQNEAQLEKSRLLSDRFSAERPKGSFSTLEIQRTEQGDSAMYLCASSYPPGTSGTETQYFGPGTRLLVL.